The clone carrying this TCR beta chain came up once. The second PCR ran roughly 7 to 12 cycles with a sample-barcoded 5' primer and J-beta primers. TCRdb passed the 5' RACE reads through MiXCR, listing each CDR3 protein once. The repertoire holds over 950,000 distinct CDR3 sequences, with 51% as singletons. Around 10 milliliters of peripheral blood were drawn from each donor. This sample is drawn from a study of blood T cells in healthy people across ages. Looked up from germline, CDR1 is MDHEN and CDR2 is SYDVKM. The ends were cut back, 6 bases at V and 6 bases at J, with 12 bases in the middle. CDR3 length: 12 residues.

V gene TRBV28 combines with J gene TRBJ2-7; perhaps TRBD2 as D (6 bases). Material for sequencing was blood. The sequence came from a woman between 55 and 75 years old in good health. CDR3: CASSSTSTEQYF. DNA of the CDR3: TGTGCCAGCAGCTCTACTAGCACCGAGCAGTACTTC.